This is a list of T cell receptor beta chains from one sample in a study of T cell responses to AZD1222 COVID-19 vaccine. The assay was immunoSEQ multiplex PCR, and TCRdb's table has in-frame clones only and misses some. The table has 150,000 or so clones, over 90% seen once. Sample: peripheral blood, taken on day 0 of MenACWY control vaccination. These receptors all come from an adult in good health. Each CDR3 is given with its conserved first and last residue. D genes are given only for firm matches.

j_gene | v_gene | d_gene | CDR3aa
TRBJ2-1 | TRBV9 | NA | CASSPRGGASSYNEQFF
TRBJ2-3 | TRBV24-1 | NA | CATSDPGRGNTQYF
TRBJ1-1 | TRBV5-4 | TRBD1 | CASSLGQGGTEAFF
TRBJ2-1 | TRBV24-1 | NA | CATSDFQARAYNEQFF
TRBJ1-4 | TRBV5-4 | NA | CASSSGQFRETEKLFF
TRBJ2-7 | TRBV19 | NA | CASSILFSPHYEQYF
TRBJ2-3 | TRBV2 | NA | CASRGGGPDTQYF
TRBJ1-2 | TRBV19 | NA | CASRKARRYGYTF
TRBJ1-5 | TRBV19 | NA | CASSSWGARGGPQHF
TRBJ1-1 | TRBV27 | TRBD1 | CASSSMRTGEAFF
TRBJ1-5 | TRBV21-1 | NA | CASRGVRDQPQHF
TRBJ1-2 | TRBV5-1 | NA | CASSLWESYGYTF
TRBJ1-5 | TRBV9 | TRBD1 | CASSVDPGGQPQHF
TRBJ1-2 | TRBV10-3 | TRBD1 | CAISTGTGIYGYTF
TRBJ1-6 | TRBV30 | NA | CAWSVWPESNSPLHF